The TCR beta chain described here comes from a study of spatial heterogeneity in lung cancer. This clonotype has at least ten counts. Each CDR3 protein gets one entry after TCRdb re-called the 5' RACE reads with MiXCR. This sample has over 9,500 distinct CDR3 sequences; around 3.5% occur once, and the top ten carry under 60%. Time point reported: sample taken at primary tumor resection. Whole RNA obtained from tumor, nontumor lung or frozen PBMC underwent sequencing without sorting. This TCR came from a female donor with early-stage non-small cell lung cancer. Sample: PBMCs, taken at surgery.

The CDR3 DNA reads TGTGCCATCAGTTGGACAGGGGGTCACACAGATACGCAGTATTTT. It translates to CAISWTGGHTDTQYF. This chain joins TRBV10-3 and TRBJ2-3, with 10 bases lining up with TRBD1. Germline assignment: CDR1 ENHRY and CDR2 SYGVKD. With 5 bases clipped from V and 2 bases from J, the junction kept 4 bases outside the gene matches. The CDR3 is 15 residues long.